Listed below are T cell receptor beta chains from one sample, sequenced in a study of T cell responses to AZD1222 COVID-19 vaccine. The repertoire was sequenced with immunoSEQ multiplex PCR; TCRdb's copy has only in-frame clones and lacks some. The table has 150,000 to 200,000 clones, around 93% seen once. Source: peripheral blood, taken on day 0 of AZD1222 vaccination. These TCRs come from an adult in good health. The CDR3 runs from the conserved cysteine through the conserved F or W. A D gene is named only where the DNA matches it firmly. Size values are once, few and many counts, or a class for expanded clones, and some rows have none.

J gene,D gene,V gene,clone size,CDR3 protein,CDR3 DNA
TRBJ2-2,.,TRBV14,.,CASSPWGTGELFF,TGTGCCAGCAGCCCCTGGGGCACCGGGGAGCTGTTTTTT
TRBJ2-1,TRBD2,TRBV2,.,CASSGLAGPNEQFF,TGTGCCAGCAGTGGGCTAGCGGGACCCAATGAGCAGTTCTTC
TRBJ2-2,TRBD1,TRBV7-6,.,CASSPKPGTGVPGELFF,TGTGCCAGCAGCCCGAAACCCGGGACAGGGGTTCCCGGGGAGCTGTTTTTT
TRBJ2-2,TRBD1,TRBV2,.,CASRGRGQGLF,TGTGCCAGCAGGGGACGGGGACAGGGTCTTTTT
TRBJ1-1,.,TRBV10-3,.,CAIRESLGNTEAFF,TGTGCCATCAGGGAGTCGTTAGGAAACACTGAAGCTTTCTTT
TRBJ1-4,.,TRBV6-5,.,CASSYSKGATNEKLFF,TGTGCCAGCAGTTACTCGAAGGGAGCAACTAATGAAAAACTGTTTTTT
TRBJ1-3,.,TRBV5-6,.,CASSMGVGLSGNTIYF,TGTGCCAGCAGCATGGGCGTGGGGCTTAGTGGAAACACCATATATTTT
TRBJ2-4,TRBD1,TRBV20-1,.,CSASGTGDIQYF,TGCAGTGCTAGTGGCACAGGGGACATTCAGTACTTC
TRBJ1-5,.,TRBV6-6,.,CASSYSVGSSNQPQHF,TGTGCCAGCAGTTACTCAGTTGGCTCTTCTAATCAGCCCCAGCATTTT
TRBJ2-2,.,TRBV10-3,.,CAISVRSSADSTGELFF,TGTGCCATCAGTGTAAGGAGTTCGGCAGACTCTACCGGGGAGCTGTTTTTT
TRBJ1-3,.,TRBV18,.,CASSPLIPSSSGNTIYF,TGTGCCAGCTCACCGTTAATCCCGTCCAGCTCTGGAAACACCATATATTTT
TRBJ1-2,.,TRBV9,.,CASSSATGQIRGYTF,TGTGCCAGCAGCTCCGCGACAGGACAAATCCGTGGCTACACCTTC
TRBJ2-7,.,TRBV3-1/TRBV3-2,once,CASSRLTSWEQYF,TGTGCCAGCAGCCGATTGACCAGTTGGGAGCAGTACTTC
TRBJ2-6,.,TRBV19,.,CASSMRRAGANVLTF,TGTGCCAGTAGTATGAGAAGGGCTGGGGCCAACGTCCTGACTTTC
TRBJ1-1,TRBD1,TRBV11-1,.,CASSETGGLTEAFF,TGTGCCAGCAGCGAGACAGGGGGCCTCACTGAAGCTTTCTTT
TRBJ2-7,TRBD2,TRBV9,.,CASSVVAGGPGGGNEQYF,TGTGCCAGCAGCGTAGTAGCGGGAGGCCCCGGGGGCGGAAACGAGCAGTACTTC
TRBJ1-2,.,TRBV7-9,.,CASSLDLQRGYTF,TGTGCCAGCAGCTTAGACTTACAGCGGGGCTACACCTTC
TRBJ2-1,.,TRBV6-2/TRBV6-3,.,CASSYAGEQFF,TGTGCCAGCAGTTATGCGGGGGAGCAGTTCTTC
TRBJ1-1,TRBD1,TRBV24-1,.,CATSDPRGRGTEAFF,TGTGCCACCAGTGATCCCAGGGGGCGCGGGACTGAAGCTTTCTTT
TRBJ1-5,.,TRBV29-1,.,CSVGGDSNQPQHF,TGCAGCGTTGGAGGGGATAGCAATCAGCCCCAGCATTTT
TRBJ1-2,.,TRBV28,once,CASSPPSVGANYGYTF,TGTGCCAGCAGTCCTCCCTCGGTAGGGGCTAACTATGGCTACACCTTC
TRBJ1-5,.,TRBV5-1,few,CASSLLGDQPQHF,TGCGCCAGCAGCTTGCTCGGGGATCAGCCCCAGCATTTT
TRBJ2-7,.,TRBV2,.,CASMGYQGGEQYF,TGTGCCAGCATGGGCTATCAAGGGGGTGAGCAGTACTTC
TRBJ1-6,TRBD1,TRBV27,.,CASSPRSGGIGSPLHF,TGTGCCAGCAGTCCCAGGTCAGGGGGCATTGGTTCACCCCTCCACTTT
TRBJ2-7,.,TRBV5-4,.,CASSSISSYEQYF,TGTGCCAGCAGCTCTATAAGCTCCTACGAGCAGTACTTC